This TCR beta chain was found in a study of OX40 agonist ivuxolimab in advanced cancers. Study-level background: With ivuxolimab, an agonistic anti-OX40 (CD134) antibody, patients were treated. Overall study results and limits: In general, CD8+ T cells held more expanded clones than CD4+ did, on average.

Profiling relied on immunoSEQ multiplex PCR, and the TCRdb table lists in-frame clones only, not all of them. This sample carries about 67,000 clones, 85% to 90% of them seen once, and the ten largest clones take more than 3.5%. A note on this clone: Its specificity is unknown.

Germline V lookup: CDR1 MDHEN, CDR2 SYDVKM. The ends lost 2 bases at V and 6 bases at J; junction bases unmatched: 3. This CDR3 has 13 residues. Exclusion of a patient followed from autoimmune disease history or systemic immunosuppression. The sample in question was CD4+ or CD8+ T cells sorted from blood, obtained in a trial of the OX40 agonist ivuxolimab. The chain recombines TRBV28 with TRBJ1-2; 7 bases fit TRBD1. The clonotype comes from an adult with an advanced solid tumor such as melanoma, head and neck, liver or kidney cancer. CDR3 loop: CASSLTGANGYTF. DNA of the CDR3: TGTGCCAGCAGTTTAACAGGGGCGAATGGCTACACCTTC.